One and the same sample provided the 9 T cell receptor beta chains below, sequenced in a study of tumor and adjacent non-tumor tissue in lung cancer. The library came from three nested PCR rounds adapted from ARM-PCR protocols. One entry per CDR3 protein results from TCRdb running MiXCR on the multiplex PCR reads. The data show under 250,000 distinct CDR3 sequences, around 71% seen once. This sample's RNA came from whole unsorted tissue. Sequencing used lung tumor tissue. All receptors derive from a man aged 55 to 70 with non-small cell lung cancer.

In regard to this clonotype: One junction end does not reproduce the germline sequence, and a read error may be involved. The V call is TRBV11-2, the J call TRBJ2-7; D may correspond to TRBD1 or TRBD2 (5 bases each). This CDR3 is 11 amino acids long. Germline CDR1 and CDR2: SGHAT and FQNNGV. Written as DNA, the CDR3 is TGTGCCAGCAGCTGGTGCAGGGAGCAATACTTC. Translating gives CASSWCREQYF.

As concerns this clonotype: One end of the junction fails to match germline, which may point to a read error. The chain has TRBV11-3 and TRBJ2-2, with TRBD1 matching over 8 bases. Germline V lookup: CDR1 SGHNT, CDR2 YENEEA. CDR3 length: 15 residues. CDR3 bases: TGTGCCAGCAGCCTTTGGACAGGGAATACCGGGGAGCTGCTTTTT. It translates to CASSLWTGNTGELLF.

On this clonotype: This may arise from a read error, as a much more abundant clone is one base away. This rearrangement joins TRBV4-1 to TRBJ1-1; D uncertain. The ends were cut back, 6 bases at V and 0 bases at J, with 11 bases in the middle. This CDR3 has 14 residues. CDR1 and CDR2 (germline): MGHRA, YSYEKL. The CDR3 is CASSIQELNTEAFF. Written as DNA, the CDR3 is TGCGCCAGCAGTATCCAGGAGTTGAACACTGAAGCTTTCTTT.

J is TRBJ2-1 and V is TRBV11-3, with 7 positions matching TRBD1. Germline V lookup: CDR1 SGHNT, CDR2 YENEEA. J was trimmed by 12 bases and V by 5 bases; bases with no gene match: 19. This CDR3 spans 16 amino acids. DNA of the CDR3: TGTGCCAGCAGCCGATACAGGGGTTCGAGCTACAATTTGCAGTTCTTC. Residues: CASSRYRGSSYNLQFF.

This clonotype was detected only a few times. The chain couples TRBV12-3 or TRBV12-4 to TRBJ2-4; weak D call: TRBD1 (6 bases). The CDR3 spans 13 residues. Between the trimmed V and J ends, which lost 8 bases and 9 bases, there was a span of 17 bases. Written as DNA, the CDR3 is TGTGCCAGCGGCGGACAGCAGGCGCGCATTCAGTACTTC. This codes for CASGGQQARIQYF.

Details on this clonotype: The conserved phenylalanine or tryptophan normally closing the CDR3 is absent here, so this likely arose from a read error. The DNA is left out, because the CDR3 cannot be placed on it with certainty; the CDR3 is given as TCRdb lists it. V and J are TRBV4-1 and TRBJ2-2. CDR1 and CDR2 (germline): MGHRA, YSYEKL. Counting both end residues, the CDR3 totals 16 amino acids. The CDR3 loop is CASSQGMGGTTGELFC.

About this clonotype itself: A much larger clone lies a single base off, so this may be a read error. This chain connects TRBV12-3 or TRBV12-4 to TRBJ2-2; 9 bases match TRBD1. The CDR3 has 14 amino acids. V was pared by 10 bases and J by 4 bases, with 7 bases of the junction left unmatched. The chain's CDR3 is CATKGTGTTGELFF. The CDR3, as DNA: TGTGCCACCAAAGGGACAGGGACCACCGGGGAGCTGTTTTTT.

Concerning this clonotype: This may be a read error: a much more frequent sequence differs by one nucleotide. This chain connects TRBV20-1 to TRBJ1-5; D unclear. This CDR3 comprises 13 residues. The germline gives CDR1 DFQATT, CDR2 SNEGSKA (reference sequence). The CDR3, as DNA: TGCAGTGCTAGTCCGGACCCGAATCAGCGCCAGCATTTT. This translates into CSASPDPNQRQHF.

A remark on this clonotype: A read error is possible here, since a much larger clone lies one base away. The chain links TRBV20-1 to TRBJ1-1; no clear D. This CDR3 comprises 14 residues. The germline gives CDR1 DFQATT, CDR2 SNEGSKA (reference sequence). The DNA of the CDR3 is TGCAGTGTTAGAGATCAGAGACGATCGGCTGAAGCTTTCTTT. Translated, it gives CSVRDQRRSAEAFF.